This TCR beta chain was captured in a study of memory CD4+ T cells and cytomegalovirus serostatus. Background on the study: This sample comes from healthy Belgian adults, several CMV seropositive, 24 seronegative. Study observations and caveats: Of 150 to 200 reported CMV TCRbeta sequences, around 62 were found in memory CD4+ repertoires.

Original analysis: Out-of-frame sequences were removed, leaving around 2,000,000 distinct TCRbeta sequences. Generated by immunoSEQ multiplex PCR, the TCRdb table keeps only in-frame clones and is missing some. V and J calls and clone size follow that table, whereas D and trimming were derived from the DNA. This sample yields 55,000 to 65,000 clones, of which 82% are seen a single time; just under 0.5% belongs to the top ten. About this clone itself: Antigen specificity is unknown.

The sort gate was single viable CD3+CD4+CD8-CD45RO+ cells for memory CD4+ T cells. After thawing, CD4+ T cells were positively selected. The CDR3 covers 16 residues. Trimming left V 2 bases short and J 2 bases short, with 14 bases between. CDR1 SGHRS and CDR2 YFSETQ come from the germline V gene. The chain links TRBV5-1 to TRBJ1-3, with D possibly being TRBD1 (5 bases). Sequences were obtained from memory CD4+ T cells from blood. The origin of this receptor is an adult in good health and CMV-seronegative. Some clones in this sample may be carry-over from other donors' samples. The DNA for the CDR3 is TGCGCCAGCAGCTTTACCCCAGGGAGTGCTGGAAACACCATATATTTT. It codes for CASSFTPGSAGNTIYF.